This entry features one TCR beta chain sequence. Germline V gene data show CDR1 as SGHRS and CDR2 as YFSETQ. The CDR3 consists of 17 residues. Unmatched junction bases numbered 9, after V lost 0 bases and J lost 2 bases. Time point denoted: peripheral blood 6 weeks after treatment start. These data originate in a study of PD-L1 blockade in urothelial cancer. About the research overall: Of about 30 patients, twenty-five were males with bladder-origin urothelial cancer. Once treatment had started, blood was analyzed at 3 weeks (second dose) and again at 6 weeks. Blood-derived samples held a median about 150,000 T cells.

The repertoire was sequenced with immunoSEQ multiplex PCR; TCRdb's copy has only in-frame clones and lacks some. The table lists some 41,000 clones, under 90% of them singletons. The sequence was obtained from a man in his fifties or sixties with urothelial cancer. Sequenced here: PBMCs, sampled around atezolizumab (anti-PD-L1) treatment. The chain recombines TRBV5-1 with TRBJ1-1; 8 bases line up with TRBD1. The CDR3 is CASSLGGSGGLNTEAFF. CDR3 DNA sequence: TGCGCCAGCAGCTTGGGGGGGTCAGGGGGCTTAAACACTGAAGCTTTCTTT.